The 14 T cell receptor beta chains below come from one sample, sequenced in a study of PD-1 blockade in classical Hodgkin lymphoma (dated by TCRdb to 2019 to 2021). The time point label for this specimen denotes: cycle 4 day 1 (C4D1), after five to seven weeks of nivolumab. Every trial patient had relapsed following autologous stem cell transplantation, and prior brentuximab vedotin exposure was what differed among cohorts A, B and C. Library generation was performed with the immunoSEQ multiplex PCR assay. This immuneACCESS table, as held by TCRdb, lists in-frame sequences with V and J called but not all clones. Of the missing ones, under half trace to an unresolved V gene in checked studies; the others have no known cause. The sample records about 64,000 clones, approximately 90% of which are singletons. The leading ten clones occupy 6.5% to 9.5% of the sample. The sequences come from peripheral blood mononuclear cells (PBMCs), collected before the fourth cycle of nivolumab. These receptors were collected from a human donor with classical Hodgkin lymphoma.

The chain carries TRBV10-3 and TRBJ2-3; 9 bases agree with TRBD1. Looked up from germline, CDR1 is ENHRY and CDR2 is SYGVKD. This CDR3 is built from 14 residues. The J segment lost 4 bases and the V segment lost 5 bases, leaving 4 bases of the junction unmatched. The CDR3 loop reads CAISPGQGPDTQYF. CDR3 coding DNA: TGTGCCATCAGTCCGGGACAGGGCCCAGATACGCAGTATTTT.

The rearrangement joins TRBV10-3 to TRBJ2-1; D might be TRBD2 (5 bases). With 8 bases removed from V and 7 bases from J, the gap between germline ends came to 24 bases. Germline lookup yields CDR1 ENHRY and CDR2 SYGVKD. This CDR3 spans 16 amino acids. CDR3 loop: CAIGALVAGGYNEQFF. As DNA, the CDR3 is TGTGCCATCGGAGCTCTCGTGGCTGGAGGTTATAATGAGCAGTTCTTC.

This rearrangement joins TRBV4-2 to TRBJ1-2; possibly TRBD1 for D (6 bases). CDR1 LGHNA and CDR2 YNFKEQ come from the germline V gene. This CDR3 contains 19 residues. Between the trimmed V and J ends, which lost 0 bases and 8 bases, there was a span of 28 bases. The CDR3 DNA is TGTGCCAGCAGCCAAGACAGGTGGGACCCGGTTGGCAGGGGAAGCGGCTACACCTTC. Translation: CASSQDRWDPVGRGSGYTF.

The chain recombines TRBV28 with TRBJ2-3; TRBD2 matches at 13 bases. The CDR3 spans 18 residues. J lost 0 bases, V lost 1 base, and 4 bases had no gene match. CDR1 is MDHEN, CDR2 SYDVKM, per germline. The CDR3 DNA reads TGTGCCAGCAGTTTATTCGGGACTAGCGGGACTAGCACAGATACGCAGTATTTT. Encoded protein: CASSLFGTSGTSTDTQYF.

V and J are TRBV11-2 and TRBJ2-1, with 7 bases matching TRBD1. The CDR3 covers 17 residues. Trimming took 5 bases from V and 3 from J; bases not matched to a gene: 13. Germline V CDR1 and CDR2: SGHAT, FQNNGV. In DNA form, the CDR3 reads TGTGCCAGCAGCCTCCGACTCCAAGGGGGCTACTACAATGAGCAGTTCTTC. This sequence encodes CASSLRLQGGYYNEQFF.

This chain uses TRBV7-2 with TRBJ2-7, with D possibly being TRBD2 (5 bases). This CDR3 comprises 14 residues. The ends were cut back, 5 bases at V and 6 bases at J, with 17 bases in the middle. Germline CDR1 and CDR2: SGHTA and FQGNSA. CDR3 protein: CASSPSWAGGEQYF. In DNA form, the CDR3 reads TGTGCCAGCAGCCCGTCCTGGGCCGGAGGCGAGCAGTACTTC.

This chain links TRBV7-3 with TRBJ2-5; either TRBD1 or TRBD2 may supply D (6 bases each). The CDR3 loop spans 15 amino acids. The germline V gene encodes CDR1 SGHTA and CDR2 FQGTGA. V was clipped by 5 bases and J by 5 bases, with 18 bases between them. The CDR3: CASSLLGGLGETQYF. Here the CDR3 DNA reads TGTGCCAGCAGCCTTTTGGGGGGCCTAGGGGAGACCCAGTACTTC. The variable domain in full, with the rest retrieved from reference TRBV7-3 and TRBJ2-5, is GAGVSQTPSNKVTEKGKYVELRCDPISGHTALYWYRQSLGQGPEFLIYFQGTGAADDSGLPNDRFFAVRPEGSVSTLKIQRTERGDSAVYLCASSLLGGLGETQYFGPGTRLLVL.

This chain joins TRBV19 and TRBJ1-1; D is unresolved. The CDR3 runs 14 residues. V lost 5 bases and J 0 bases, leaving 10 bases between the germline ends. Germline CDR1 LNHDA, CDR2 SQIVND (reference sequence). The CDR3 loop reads CASSPQAMNTEAFF. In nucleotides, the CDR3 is TGTGCCAGTAGTCCGCAAGCTATGAACACTGAAGCTTTCTTT.

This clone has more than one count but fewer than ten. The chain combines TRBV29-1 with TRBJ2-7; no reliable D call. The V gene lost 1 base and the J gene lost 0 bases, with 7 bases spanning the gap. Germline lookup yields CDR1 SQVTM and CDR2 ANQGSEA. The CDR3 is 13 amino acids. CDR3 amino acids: CSVEVGSSYEQYF. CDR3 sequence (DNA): TGCAGCGTTGAAGTGGGTAGCTCCTACGAGCAGTACTTC.

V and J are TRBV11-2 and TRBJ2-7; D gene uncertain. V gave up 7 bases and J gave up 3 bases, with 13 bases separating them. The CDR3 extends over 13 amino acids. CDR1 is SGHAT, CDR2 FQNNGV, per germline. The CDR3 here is CASNPSWGYEQYF. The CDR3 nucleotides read TGTGCCAGCAACCCCTCTTGGGGCTACGAGCAGTACTTC. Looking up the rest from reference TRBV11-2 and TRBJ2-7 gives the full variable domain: EAGVAQSPRYKIIEKRQSVAFWCNPISGHATLYWYQQILGQGPKLLIQFQNNGVVDDSQLPKDRFSAERLKGVDSTLKIQPAKLEDSAVYLCASNPSWGYEQYFGPGTRLTVT.

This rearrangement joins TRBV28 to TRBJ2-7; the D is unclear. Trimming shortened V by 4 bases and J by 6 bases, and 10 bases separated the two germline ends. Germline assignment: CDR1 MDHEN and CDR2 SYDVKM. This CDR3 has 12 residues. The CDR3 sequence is CASSSDHLEQYF. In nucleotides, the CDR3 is TGTGCCAGCAGTTCGGACCACCTCGAGCAGTACTTC.

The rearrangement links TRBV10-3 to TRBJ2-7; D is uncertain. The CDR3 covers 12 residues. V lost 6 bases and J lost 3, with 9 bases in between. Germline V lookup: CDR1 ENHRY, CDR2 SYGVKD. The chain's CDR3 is CAISAIFYEQYF. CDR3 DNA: TGTGCCATCAGCGCCATTTTCTACGAGCAGTACTTC.

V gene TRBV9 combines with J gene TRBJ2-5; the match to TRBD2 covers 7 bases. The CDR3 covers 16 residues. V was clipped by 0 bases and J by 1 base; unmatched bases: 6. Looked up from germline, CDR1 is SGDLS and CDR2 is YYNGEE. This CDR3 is CASSVGRTGGQETQYF. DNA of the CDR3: TGTGCCAGCAGCGTAGGTCGAACGGGGGGCCAAGAGACCCAGTACTTC.

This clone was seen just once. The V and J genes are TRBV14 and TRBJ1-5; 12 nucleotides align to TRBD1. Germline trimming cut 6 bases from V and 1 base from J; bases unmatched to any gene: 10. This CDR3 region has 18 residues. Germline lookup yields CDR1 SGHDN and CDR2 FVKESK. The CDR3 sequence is CASSCRGQGAVSNQPQHF. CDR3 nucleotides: TGTGCCAGCAGTTGTCGGGGACAGGGGGCAGTGAGCAATCAGCCCCAGCATTTT.